This T cell receptor (beta chain) was identified in a study of shared clonotypes between healthy human individuals. Germline V gives CDR1 LNHNV, CDR2 YYDKDF (reference sequence). The CDR3 has 15 residues. V lost 1 base and J 4 bases, leaving 11 bases between the germline ends. Overall study results and limits: What limited the represented genetic and exposure-history diversity was the small number of donors.

Genomic DNA per cell subset filled all wells of several immunoSEQ plates. Clones were read by immunoSEQ multiplex PCR, and TCRdb kept only the in-frame ones, dropping some. The table shows 2 million to 2.5 million clones, with roughly 93% occurring only once. In regard to this clone: As yet, its antigen is unknown.

This TCR was recovered from a man aged 18 to 35 in good health. Some clones in this sample may be carry-over from other donors' samples. The specimen sequenced was naive CD4+ T cells from PBMCs. Subset reported: CD45RA+ positively selected. The rearrangement uses TRBV15 and TRBJ1-3, with D maybe TRBD1 (5 bases). CDR3 sequence (DNA): TGTGCCACCAGCAGAGTTTCTGGGGGGGGAAACACCATATATTTT. Amino acid sequence: CATSRVSGGGNTIYF.